This TCR beta chain is drawn from a study of blood T cell repertoires in COVID-19. Study summary: Sites in the United States, Italy and Spain provided acute and convalescent COVID-19 samples.

To note about this clone: Additional DNA sequences in this sample encode the identical CDR3.

In the study's own analysis: Amplification of reference gene primers was used by the study to estimate nucleated cell counts. Repertoires were generated with immunoSEQ multiplex PCR, while TCRdb's copy carries only in-frame clones and drops some. V, J and clone size reflect that table, while D and trimming were determined from the DNA. The sample yields tens of thousands of clones, about 87% seen once. The CDR3 is 15 residues long. Germline CDR1 reads MDHEN; CDR2 reads SYDVKM. The J segment lost 4 bases and the V segment lost 5 bases, leaving 6 bases of the junction unmatched. The sequence was obtained from an elderly man with active COVID-19. The sample taken for sequencing was peripheral blood. The V and J genes are TRBV28 and TRBJ1-3, with 9 bases matching TRBD1. CDR3 nucleotides: TGTGCCAGCAGTCCACAGGGGGCGCGGGGAAACACCATATATTTT. As protein: CASSPQGARGNTIYF.